This T cell receptor beta chain was obtained from a study of cytomegalovirus exposure and HLA in healthy donors. At the level of the study: Within the Caucasian-associated ancestry cluster were around 81% of the approximately 370 genotyped donors.

Study results and limitations: In a later analysis, around 18,000 TCR beta sequences were associated with HLA alleles at 0.05 false discovery rate. In a later analysis, V- and J-gene trimming of beta chains associated with a DCLRE1C missense variant, replicated independently.

Use of 60 Vbeta and 13 Jbeta primers characterized the PCR. Original data processing: There were tens of millions of unique TCR beta chains by a later count, and approximately 12 million of them were shared. Sequencing used immunoSEQ multiplex PCR; TCRdb keeps in-frame clones, though not all of them. From that table come the V and J calls and clone size; the DNA was used to work out D and trimming. The sample lists 150,000 to 200,000 clones; about 79% were seen once. The CDR3 has 15 amino acids. The V end lost 6 bases, the J end lost 4 bases, and 16 bases lay between the germline ends. Germline V gene sequence: CDR1 MNHNS, CDR2 SASEGT. About this clone: The target antigen is unknown.

The specimen sequenced was PBMCs. The source is a man younger than 35 in good health and CMV-seronegative. The chain couples TRBV6-1 to TRBJ1-5; unclear D gene. The CDR3 sequence: CASRVDPVGNQPQHF. The CDR3 DNA reads as TGTGCCAGCAGAGTAGACCCTGTCGGGAATCAGCCCCAGCATTTT.